These 32 T cell receptor beta chains came from one sample sequenced in a study of control samples from healthy donors and cancer patients. Sequencing was performed with immunoSEQ multiplex PCR; in TCRdb, only in-frame clones are kept and a portion is missing. The sample comprises 45,000 to 60,000 clones, less than 95% of which are singletons, and 3.5% to 4% rests with the top ten. The sample consisted of blood. These receptors originate from a man aged 25 to 45 in good health.

The chain joins TRBV7-9 to TRBJ1-5, with TRBD1 identical over 7 bases. The CDR3 is made up of 18 amino acids. V dropped 1 base and J dropped 4; count of bases not matched to a gene: 13. CDR1 is SEHNR and CDR2 is FQNEAQ in the germline V gene (reference sequence). This CDR3 reads CASSLGQGDPSGNQPQHF. The CDR3 DNA reads as TGTGCCAGCAGCTTAGGTCAGGGGGATCCCTCGGGGAATCAGCCCCAGCATTTT.

The chain uses TRBV29-1 and TRBJ1-2, with D uncertain. Germline CDR1 SQVTM, CDR2 ANQGSEA. Trimming pared 6 bases from V and 7 bases from J, leaving 12 bases between. The CDR3 is 11 amino acids. Here the CDR3 DNA reads TGCAGCGTCCTTCGGGTTCGTGGCTACACCTTC. This codes for CSVLRVRGYTF. Full variable domain (outside the CDR3, taken from reference TRBV29-1 and TRBJ1-2): SAVISQKPSRDICQRGTSLTIQCQVDSQVTMMFWYRQQPGQSLTLIATANQGSEATYESGFVIDKFPISRPNLTFSTLTVSNMSPEDSSIYLCSVLRVRGYTFGSGTRLTVV.

V and J are TRBV7-9 and TRBJ2-1, with TRBD1 matching 8 bases. This CDR3 has 13 residues. Unmatched junction bases numbered 3, after V lost 5 bases and J lost 6 bases. Germline V gives CDR1 SEHNR, CDR2 FQNEAQ (reference sequence). The CDR3 region is CASSITGGNEQFF. The CDR3 DNA is TGTGCCAGCAGCATCACAGGGGGCAATGAGCAGTTCTTC.

V usage is TRBV28 and J usage is TRBJ1-3, with D perhaps TRBD1 (6 bases). CDR3 size: 14 residues. Trimming shortened V by 3 bases and J by 4 bases, and 10 bases separated the two germline ends. CDR1 is MDHEN, CDR2 SYDVKM, per germline. The CDR3 nucleotides read TGTGCCAGCAGTTTGGGGGCAGAAGGAAACACCATATATTTT. This codes for CASSLGAEGNTIYF.

The chain carries TRBV20-1 and TRBJ2-3; tentatively, D is TRBD2 (6 bases). The CDR3 is 14 residues long. From germline, CDR1 is DFQATT and CDR2 SNEGSKA (reference sequence). Deletions cut 3 bases from V and 8 bases from J, with 18 bases between. The CDR3 loop is CSASDDHKRVTQYF. CDR3 bases: TGCAGTGCTAGTGATGATCACAAGCGGGTTACGCAGTATTTT.

The chain has TRBV4-1 and TRBJ2-7, with a possible D match to TRBD1 (5 bases). Germline lookup yields CDR1 MGHRA and CDR2 YSYEKL. The CDR3 runs to 15 residues. Between the trimmed V and J ends, which lost 5 bases and 4 bases, there was a span of 18 bases. The CDR3 is CASSYVFGQGYEQYF. CDR3 nucleotide sequence: TGCGCCAGCAGCTACGTTTTCGGTCAGGGATACGAGCAGTACTTC.

The V and J genes are TRBV18 and TRBJ1-1, with D hard to call. V was cut by 3 bases and J by 0 bases, with 8 bases left in between. This CDR3 has 14 amino acids. Germline CDR1 is KGHSH and CDR2 is LQKENI. The CDR3 loop is CASSPAGVNTEAFF. The CDR3 bases are TGTGCCAGCTCACCGGCGGGAGTGAACACTGAAGCTTTCTTT.

This chain connects TRBV27 to TRBJ1-2, with D possibly TRBD1 on 5 matching bases. Trimming took 5 bases from V and 7 from J, leaving 14 bases between them. Germline assignment: CDR1 MNHEY and CDR2 SMNVEV (reference sequence). The CDR3 contains 13 residues. In DNA form, the CDR3 reads TGTGCCAGCAGTCTGGGACGCTCGAGTGGCTACACCTTC. Encoded protein: CASSLGRSSGYTF.

Note on this clone: A read error may produce the germline difference seen at one junction end. The V and J genes are TRBV5-4 and TRBJ2-1; 13 nucleotides match TRBD2. The CDR3 is made up of 15 amino acids. Germline values: CDR1 SGHNT, CDR2 YYREEE (reference sequence). The CDR3 region is CASNLELAGGSERFF. The CDR3 DNA reads TGTGCCAGCAACTTGGAACTAGCGGGGGGGAGTGAGCGGTTCTTC.

This clone showed up just once. The CDR3 DNA reads as TGCGCCAGCAGAAGGACTAGCGAGATCGGGGAGCTGTTTTTT. Amino acid sequence: CASRRTSEIGELFF. The rearrangement joins TRBV5-1 to TRBJ2-2; 9 nucleotides line up with TRBD2. This CDR3 is built from 14 residues. The ends lost 5 bases at V and 7 bases at J; junction bases unmatched: 6. Germline V gene lookup returns CDR1 SGHRS and CDR2 YFSETQ.

The chain links TRBV19 to TRBJ2-3; 7 bases are shared with TRBD2. The CDR3 is 17 residues long. Trimming took 3 bases from V and 0 from J; bases not matched to a gene: 9. Germline-derived CDR1 and CDR2 are LNHDA and SQIVND (reference sequence). In DNA form, the CDR3 reads TGTGCCAGTAGTATTATGGCTAGCGGCAGAAGCACAGATACGCAGTATTTT. Protein: CASSIMASGRSTDTQYF.

The chain combines TRBV5-3 with TRBJ2-5, with TRBD2 matching 9 bases. TRBV5-3 is labeled an ORF, and its function is uncertain. V dropped 0 bases and J dropped 2; count of bases not matched to a gene: 5. CDR3 length: 16 amino acids. Here the CDR3 reads CARSLAPSGEQETQYF. The CDR3 nucleotides read TGTGCCAGAAGCTTGGCCCCTAGCGGGGAGCAAGAGACCCAGTACTTC.

The V call is TRBV6-5, the J call TRBJ2-1; 7 bases are a match to TRBD1. Germline-derived CDR1 and CDR2 are MNHEY and SVGAGI. V lost 6 bases, J lost 6 bases, and 8 bases stayed unmatched. This CDR3 contains 14 residues. The CDR3 is CASRPGQAFNEQFF. The CDR3 region has the DNA TGTGCCAGCAGACCAGGACAGGCCTTCAATGAGCAGTTCTTC.

V is TRBV6-6 and J is TRBJ1-1, with D tentatively TRBD1 (5 bases). Between the trimmed V and J ends, which lost 5 bases and 1 base, there was a span of 20 bases. The CDR3 has 17 residues. The germline gives CDR1 MNHNY, CDR2 SVGAGI (reference sequence). The chain's CDR3 is CASSPGVGAATNTEAFF. The CDR3 bases are TGTGCCAGCAGTCCCGGTGTCGGGGCGGCAACGAACACTGAAGCTTTCTTT.

This rearrangement joins TRBV4-3 to TRBJ2-2, with unresolved D. Per germline, CDR1 LGHNA and CDR2 YSLEER. V was shortened by 0 bases and J by 0 bases, with 11 bases between the two germline ends. There are 17 residues in the CDR3. CDR3 residues: CASSQDNNLANTGELFF. In DNA, the CDR3 is TGCGCCAGCAGCCAAGATAACAACCTCGCGAACACCGGGGAGCTGTTTTTT.

The gene calls are TRBV9 and TRBJ2-7, with D possibly matching TRBD2 (5 bases). With 0 bases removed from V and 6 bases from J, the gap between germline ends came to 10 bases. CDR1 and CDR2 (germline): SGDLS, YYNGEE. This CDR3 spans 13 amino acids. CDR3 region: CASSVGESGEQYF. In DNA, the CDR3 is TGTGCCAGCAGCGTAGGCGAAAGCGGCGAGCAGTACTTC.

V usage is TRBV2 and J usage is TRBJ1-5; no reliable D call. Trimming stripped 8 bases from V and 0 bases from J, with 14 bases between. Germline-derived CDR1 and CDR2 are SNHLY and FYNNEI. The CDR3 is 15 residues long. The CDR3 loop reads CASRRMVSSNQPQHF. The CDR3 nucleotides are TGTGCCAGCCGGAGGATGGTTAGTAGCAATCAGCCCCAGCATTTT.

J is TRBJ1-4 and V is TRBV18; D is ambiguous. The CDR3 sequence is 14 residues long. V gave up 11 bases and J gave up 7 bases, with 20 bases separating them. Germline CDR1 KGHSH, CDR2 LQKENI. The CDR3 DNA reads TGTGCCTACTCACCAACAGTTCGGGGTGAAAAACTGTTTTTT. It encodes CAYSPTVRGEKLFF.

The chain employs TRBV25-1 and TRBJ2-1; D remains unclear. The CDR3 covers 11 residues. V was shortened by 6 bases and J by 10 bases, with 10 bases between the two germline ends. Germline loops: CDR1 MGHDK, CDR2 SYGVNS. CDR3 nucleotide sequence: TGTGCCAGCAGCGCGAACGGGGAGCAGTTCTTC. Translating it yields CASSANGEQFF.

This chain connects TRBV28 to TRBJ2-3; possibly TRBD1 or TRBD2 for D (5 bases each). V lost 2 bases and J 6 bases, leaving 9 bases between the germline ends. Germline V gene lookup returns CDR1 MDHEN and CDR2 SYDVKM. This CDR3 is built from 13 residues. The CDR3 nucleotides are TGTGCCAGCAGTTTACGGGACCAGGATACGCAGTATTTT. Translated, it gives CASSLRDQDTQYF.

The genes are TRBV13 and TRBJ2-7; 7 positions agree with TRBD1. V was pared by 2 bases and J by 3 bases, with 4 bases of the junction left unmatched. This CDR3 is 14 amino acids long. CDR1 is PRHDT, CDR2 FYEKMQ, per germline (reference sequence). CDR3 loop: CASSLRQGNYEQYF. CDR3 nucleotide sequence: TGTGCCAGCAGCTTACGACAGGGAAACTACGAGCAGTACTTC. The full variable domain, with the rest looked up from reference TRBV13 and TRBJ2-7, is AAGVIQSPRHLIKEKRETATLKCYPIPRHDTVYWYQQGPGQDPQFLISFYEKMQSDKGSIPDRFSAQQFSDYHSELNMSSLELGDSALYFCASSLRQGNYEQYFGPGTRLTVT.

The rearrangement uses TRBV19 and TRBJ2-7; D gene uncertain. Germline values: CDR1 LNHDA, CDR2 SQIVND (reference sequence). V gave up 1 base and J gave up 4 bases, with 2 bases separating them. The CDR3 has 11 amino acids. The CDR3 DNA sequence: TGTGCCAGTAGTATAGGGTACGAGCAGTACTTC. It specifies CASSIGYEQYF. Variable domain in full (rest from reference TRBV19 and TRBJ2-7): DGGITQSPKYLFRKEGQNVTLSCEQNLNHDAMYWYRQDPGQGLRLIYYSQIVNDFQKGDIAEGYSVSREKKESFPLTVTSAQKNPTAFYLCASSIGYEQYFGPGTRLTVT.

The chain links TRBV15 to TRBJ2-7; 11 nucleotides line up with TRBD2. Trimming cost V 0 bases and J 2 bases; bases outside gene matches: 6. Germline loops: CDR1 LNHNV, CDR2 YYDKDF (reference sequence). This CDR3 is 17 amino acids long. The CDR3: CATSRDWETSGAYEQYF. CDR3 coding DNA: TGTGCCACCAGCAGAGATTGGGAGACTAGCGGGGCCTACGAGCAGTACTTC.

This chain links TRBV6-5 with TRBJ1-2; 7 nucleotides match TRBD1. The germline CDR1 and CDR2 sequences are MNHEY and SVGAGI. The junction had 9 bases not matched to a gene; V was cut back by 0 bases and J by 11 bases. This CDR3 comprises 14 residues. In nucleotides, the CDR3 is TGTGCCAGCAGTTACTCCCCGGGACAGAGGGAATACACCTTC. This sequence encodes CASSYSPGQREYTF.

The chain has TRBV30 and TRBJ1-2; a weak D match, TRBD1 (6 bases). V was cut by 2 bases and J by 2 bases, with 12 bases left in between. The V gene's germline CDR1 is GTSNPN and CDR2 SVGIG (reference sequence). The CDR3 sequence is 14 residues long. The CDR3 DNA is TGTGCCTGGAGTCCAGGGGTCTTCAACTATGGCTACACCTTC. This codes for CAWSPGVFNYGYTF.

V is TRBV20-1 and J is TRBJ2-3; 11 nucleotides align to TRBD2. Germline V gene sequence: CDR1 DFQATT, CDR2 SNEGSKA (reference sequence). V gave up 3 bases and J gave up 0 bases; unmatched junction bases: 11. This CDR3 contains 18 residues. DNA of the CDR3: TGCAGTGCTAGTAGCGGTAGCGGGAGGGGATGGAGCACAGATACGCAGTATTTT. Amino acids: CSASSGSGRGWSTDTQYF.

The genes are TRBV5-8 and TRBJ2-5; TRBD1 matches at 12 bases. Germline CDR1 is SGHTS and CDR2 is YDEGEE. Trimming removed 4 bases from V and 1 base from J; junction bases left unmatched: 5. CDR3 length equals 16 residues. CDR3 DNA: TGTGCCAGCAGCGTGGGGACAGGGGGCCCCCAAGAGACCCAGTACTTC. It translates to CASSVGTGGPQETQYF.

The V and J genes are TRBV7-6 and TRBJ1-2; no clear D gene. Deletions cut 4 bases from V and 8 bases from J, with 14 bases between. This CDR3 comprises 13 residues. Germline CDR1 and CDR2: SGHVS and FNYEAQ. The CDR3 protein is CASSSQEGGGYTF. CDR3 in DNA: TGTGCCAGCAGCTCCCAGGAGGGCGGGGGCTACACCTTC.

The rearrangement uses TRBV5-6 and TRBJ2-7; 8 bases line up with TRBD1. CDR1 and CDR2 (germline): SGHDT, YYEEEE. This CDR3 has 14 residues. Trimming removed 2 bases from V and 3 bases from J; junction bases left unmatched: 4. The CDR3 loop is CASSFRQGHYEQYF. CDR3 DNA: TGTGCCAGCAGCTTCCGACAGGGGCACTACGAGCAGTACTTC.

The chain has TRBV6-4 and TRBJ1-1, with D perhaps TRBD1 (6 bases). V lost 6 bases and J 5 bases, leaving 16 bases between the germline ends. Germline CDR1 MRHNA, CDR2 SNTAGT. The CDR3 sequence is 14 residues long. The chain's CDR3 is CASSAEQGSTEAFF. Written as DNA, the CDR3 is TGTGCCAGCAGCGCTGAACAGGGATCGACTGAAGCTTTCTTT.

The chain carries TRBV6-5 and TRBJ1-2; D is ambiguous. Germline V gives CDR1 MNHEY, CDR2 SVGAGI. The V end lost 5 bases, the J end lost 8 bases, and 9 bases lay between the germline ends. This CDR3 is 11 amino acids long. The CDR3 is CASSPGGGYTF. CDR3 DNA: TGTGCCAGCAGTCCCGGAGGCGGCTACACCTTC.

The genes are TRBV7-2 and TRBJ1-2; D possibly corresponds to TRBD1 (5 bases). Germline assignment: CDR1 SGHTA and CDR2 FQGNSA. Trimming removed 4 bases from V and 4 bases from J, with 16 bases in between. The CDR3 consists of 15 residues. The CDR3 nucleotides are TGTGCCAGCAGCTCTTGGGCGCAGGGTTTCTATGGCTACACCTTC. Its protein product is CASSSWAQGFYGYTF.